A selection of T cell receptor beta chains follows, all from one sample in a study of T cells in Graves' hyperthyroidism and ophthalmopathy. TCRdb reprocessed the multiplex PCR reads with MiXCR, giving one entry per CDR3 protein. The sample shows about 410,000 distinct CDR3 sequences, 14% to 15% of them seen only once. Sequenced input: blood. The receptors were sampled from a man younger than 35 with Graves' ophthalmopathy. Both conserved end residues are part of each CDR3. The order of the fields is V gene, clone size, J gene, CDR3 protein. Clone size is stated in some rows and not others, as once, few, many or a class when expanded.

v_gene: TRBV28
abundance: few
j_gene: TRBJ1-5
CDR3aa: CASGDYSNQPQHF

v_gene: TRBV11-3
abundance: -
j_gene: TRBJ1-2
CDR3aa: CASSPGQGDPSGYTF

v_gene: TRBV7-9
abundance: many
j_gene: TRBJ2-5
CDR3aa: CASSSIENGLAGEETQYF

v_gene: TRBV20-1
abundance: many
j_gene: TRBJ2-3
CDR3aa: CSASGGVGTDTQYF

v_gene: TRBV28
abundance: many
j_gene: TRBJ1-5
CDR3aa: CASSLFAVGNQPQHF

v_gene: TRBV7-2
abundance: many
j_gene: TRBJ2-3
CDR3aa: CASSLGPAGGADTQYF

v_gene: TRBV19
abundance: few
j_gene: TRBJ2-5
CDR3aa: CASSIRLWGQETQYF

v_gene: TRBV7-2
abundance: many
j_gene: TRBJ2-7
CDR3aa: CASSSDRGPYEQYF

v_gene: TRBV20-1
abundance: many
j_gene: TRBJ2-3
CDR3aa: CSARSKGRTDTQYF

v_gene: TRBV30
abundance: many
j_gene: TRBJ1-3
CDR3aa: CAWSVNPGGGNTIYF

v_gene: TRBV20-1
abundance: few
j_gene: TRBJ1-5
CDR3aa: CSARIQDRGSNQPQHF

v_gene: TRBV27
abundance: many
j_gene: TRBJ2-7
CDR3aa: CASTKGQAYEQYF

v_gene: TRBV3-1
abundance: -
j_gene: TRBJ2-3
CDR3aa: CASSLRTGRSTDTQYF

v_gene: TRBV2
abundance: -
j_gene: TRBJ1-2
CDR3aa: CASRRQQSYGYTF

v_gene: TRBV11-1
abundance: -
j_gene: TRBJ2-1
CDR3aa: CASSRTSGRALEQFF

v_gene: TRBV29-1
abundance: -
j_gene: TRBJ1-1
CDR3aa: CSGGFMNTEAFF

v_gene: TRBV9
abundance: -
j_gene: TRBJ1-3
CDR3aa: CASSVDRDHTIYF

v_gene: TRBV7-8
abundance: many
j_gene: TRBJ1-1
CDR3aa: CASSLGAGTAGTEAFF

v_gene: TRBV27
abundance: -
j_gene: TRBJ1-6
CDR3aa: CASSRLSSPLHF

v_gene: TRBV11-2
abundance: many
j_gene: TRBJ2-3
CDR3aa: CASSFRADPSTDTQYF

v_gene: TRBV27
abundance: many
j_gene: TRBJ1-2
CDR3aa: CASSLVFGPRGYTF

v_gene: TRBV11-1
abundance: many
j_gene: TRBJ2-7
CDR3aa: CASSTGYEQYF

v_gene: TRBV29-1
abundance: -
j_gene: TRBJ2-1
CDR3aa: CSSGYLLGNNEQFF

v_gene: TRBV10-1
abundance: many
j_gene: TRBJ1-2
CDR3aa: CASSESRNYGYTF

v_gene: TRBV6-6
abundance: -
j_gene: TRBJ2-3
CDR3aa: CASSYSTGGADTQYF

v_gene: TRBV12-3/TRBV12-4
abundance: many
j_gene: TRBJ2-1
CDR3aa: CASWEGLAANNEQFF

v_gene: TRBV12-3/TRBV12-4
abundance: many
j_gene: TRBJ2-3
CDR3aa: CASSLRDAGGVDTQYF

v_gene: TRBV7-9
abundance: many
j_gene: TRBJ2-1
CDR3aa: CASSLGRLYNEQFF